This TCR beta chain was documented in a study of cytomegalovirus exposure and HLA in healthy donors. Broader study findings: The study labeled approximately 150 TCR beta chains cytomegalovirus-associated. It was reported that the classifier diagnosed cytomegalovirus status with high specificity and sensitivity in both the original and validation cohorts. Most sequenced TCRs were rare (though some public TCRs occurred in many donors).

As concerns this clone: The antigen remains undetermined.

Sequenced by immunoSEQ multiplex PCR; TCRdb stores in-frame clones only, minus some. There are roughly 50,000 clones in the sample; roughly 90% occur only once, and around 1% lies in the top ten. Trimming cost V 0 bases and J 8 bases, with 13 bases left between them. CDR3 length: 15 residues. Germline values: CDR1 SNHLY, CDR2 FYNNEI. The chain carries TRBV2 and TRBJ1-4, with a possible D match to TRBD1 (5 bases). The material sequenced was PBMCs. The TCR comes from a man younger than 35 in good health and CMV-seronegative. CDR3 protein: CASSEAWGGNEKLFF. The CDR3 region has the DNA TGTGCCAGCAGTGAAGCGTGGGGGGGGAACGAAAAACTGTTTTTT.